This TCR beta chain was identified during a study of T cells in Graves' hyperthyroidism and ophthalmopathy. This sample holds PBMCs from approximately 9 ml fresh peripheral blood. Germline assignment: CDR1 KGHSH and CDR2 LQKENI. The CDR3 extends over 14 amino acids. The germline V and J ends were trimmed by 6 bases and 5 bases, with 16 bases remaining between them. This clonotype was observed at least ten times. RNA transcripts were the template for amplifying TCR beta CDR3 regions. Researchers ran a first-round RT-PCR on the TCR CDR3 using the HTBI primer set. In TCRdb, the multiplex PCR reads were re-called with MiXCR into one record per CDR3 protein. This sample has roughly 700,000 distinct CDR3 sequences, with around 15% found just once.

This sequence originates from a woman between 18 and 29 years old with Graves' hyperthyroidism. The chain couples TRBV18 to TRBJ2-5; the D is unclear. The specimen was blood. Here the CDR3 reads CASSRTGPGETQYF. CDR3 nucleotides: TGTGCCAGCTCCCGGACCGGCCCCGGGGAGACCCAGTACTTC.